These 20 T cell receptor beta chains originate from one sample sequenced in a study of early T cells in non-severe SARS-CoV-2 infection. TCRdb recomputed calls from the 5' RACE reads with MiXCR, one row per CDR3 protein. The repertoire includes 21,000 or so distinct CDR3 sequences, about 5.1% of them detected once, and roughly a tenth sits in the top ten. Material for sequencing was whole blood. These receptors came from an adult who was a healthcare worker with PCR-confirmed SARS-CoV-2 infection or an uninfected control (not recorded which).

This clonotype showed up many times. The rearrangement joins TRBV14 to TRBJ2-1; 10 bases agree with TRBD2. Trimming at V came to 0 bases and at J to 8 bases, leaving 7 bases not matched to a gene. The CDR3 extends over 16 amino acids. The germline V gene encodes CDR1 SGHDN and CDR2 FVKESK. The CDR3: CASSQDESSGSHEQFF. DNA of the CDR3: TGTGCCAGCAGCCAAGATGAGTCTAGCGGGAGTCATGAGCAGTTCTTC.

A word on this clonotype: A read error may explain this, as a much larger clone is one base away. V usage is TRBV12-3 or TRBV12-4 and J usage is TRBJ1-1; a possible D gene is TRBD1 (5 bases). The CDR3 has 14 amino acids. V gave up 5 bases and J gave up 3 bases, with 13 bases separating them. The CDR3 DNA sequence: TGTGCCAGCAGTATACAGGTGGAGGACACTGAAGCTTTCTTT. Its translation is CASSIQVEDTEAFF.

This clonotype was counted a few times. The chain combines TRBV20-1 with TRBJ2-3; 7 bases are shared with TRBD2. The V segment lost 3 bases and the J segment 2 bases; nucleotides outside the gene matches: 5. Germline V gene lookup returns CDR1 DFQATT and CDR2 SNEGSKA (reference sequence). The CDR3 sequence is 14 residues long. CDR3 loop: CSASGRIFTDTQYF. The CDR3 DNA reads as TGCAGTGCTAGCGGGAGGATATTCACAGATACGCAGTATTTT.

The V and J genes are TRBV2 and TRBJ2-2; 8 positions match TRBD1. J was trimmed by 1 base and V by 5 bases; bases with no gene match: 3. Germline loops: CDR1 SNHLY, CDR2 FYNNEI. This CDR3 has 15 residues. CDR3 protein: CASSMTGVNTGELFF. The CDR3 DNA is TGTGCCAGCAGTATGACAGGGGTGAACACCGGGGAGCTGTTTTTT.

This clonotype was counted ten times or more. The chain carries TRBV21-1 and TRBJ2-7. TRBV21-1 corresponds to a pseudogene. The CDR3 covers 12 residues. The CDR3 nucleotides are TGTGCCAGCAGCAAAATGATATGCGAGCAGTACGTC. Translating gives CASSKMICEQYV.

V and J are TRBV11-2 and TRBJ2-3; D remains unclear. Trimming removed 1 base from V and 1 base from J, with 9 bases in between. Germline CDR1 SGHAT, CDR2 FQNNGV. The CDR3 is 15 residues long. The CDR3 DNA reads as TGTGCCAGCAGCTTAGCGCTCATGGGCACAGATACGCAGTATTTT. This encodes CASSLALMGTDTQYF.

This clonotype was seen repeatedly, ten times or more. The chain links TRBV20-1 to TRBJ1-5, with 7 bases identical to TRBD1. Trimming took 1 base from V and 2 from J; bases not matched to a gene: 11. Germline CDR1 reads DFQATT; CDR2 reads SNEGSKA (reference sequence). The length of the CDR3 is 17 residues. CDR3 residues: CSARGQGGSSGNQPQHF. CDR3 in DNA: TGCAGTGCTAGAGGACAGGGCGGTAGCTCAGGCAATCAGCCCCAGCATTTT.

A word on this clonotype: Because the CDR3 is missing its conserved closing phenylalanine or tryptophan, this is likely a read error. The gene calls are TRBV20-1 and TRBJ2-3; unclear D gene. V gave up 3 bases and J gave up 4 bases, with 17 bases separating them. The CDR3 loop spans 15 amino acids. The germline V gene encodes CDR1 DFQATT and CDR2 SNEGSKA (reference sequence). Written as DNA, the CDR3 is TGCAGTGCTAGCGATCCAGCGCGTAAATCAGATACGCAGTATTCT. Translated, it gives CSASDPARKSDTQYS.

This clonotype was picked up many times. This chain uses TRBV11-1 with TRBJ1-1; TRBD1 aligns across 7 bases. V was clipped by 3 bases and J by 1 base; unmatched bases: 8. The CDR3 sequence is 16 residues long. CDR1 is SGHAT and CDR2 is FQDESV in the germline V gene (reference sequence). The CDR3 protein is CASSFVGTVKNTEAFF. The DNA of the CDR3 is TGTGCCAGCAGCTTTGTGGGGACAGTAAAGAACACTGAAGCTTTCTTT. Full variable domain (outside the CDR3, taken from reference TRBV11-1 and TRBJ1-1): EAEVAQSPRYKITEKSQAVAFWCDPISGHATLYWYRQILGQGPELLVQFQDESVVDDSQLPKDRFSAERLKGVDSTLKIQPAELGDSAMYLCASSFVGTVKNTEAFFGQGTRLTVV.

The CDR3 protein is CSARDGLADTGELFF. Written as DNA, the CDR3 is TGCAGTGCTAGAGATGGACTAGCGGACACCGGGGAGCTGTTTTTT. V and J are TRBV20-1 and TRBJ2-2, with 10 nucleotides matching TRBD2. Germline CDR1 reads DFQATT; CDR2 reads SNEGSKA (reference sequence). V gave up 0 bases and J gave up 3 bases; unmatched junction bases: 1. This CDR3 is built from 15 residues.

This clonotype came up many times. The rearrangement joins TRBV12-3 or TRBV12-4 to TRBJ1-5; 7 bases map to TRBD1. Germline trimming cut 6 bases from V and 6 bases from J; bases unmatched to any gene: 8. The CDR3 sequence is 14 residues long. The CDR3 loop reads CASSGDRVPQPQHF. The CDR3 bases are TGTGCCAGCAGCGGAGACAGGGTGCCTCAGCCCCAGCATTTT.

This clonotype was seen repeatedly, ten times or more. The rearrangement links TRBV7-2 to TRBJ2-3; D possibly corresponds to TRBD1 (6 bases). The germline V gene has CDR1 SGHTA and CDR2 FQGNSA. The CDR3 has 14 residues. The V end lost 1 base, the J end lost 1 base, and 6 bases lay between the germline ends. CDR3 nucleotide sequence: TGTGCCAGCAGCTTAGACAGGGGCACAGATACGCAGTATTTT. Its translation: CASSLDRGTDTQYF.

This clonotype is deemed medium-sized. The chain's CDR3 is CASSVAAGNYEQYF. The DNA for the CDR3 is TGTGCCAGCAGCGTAGCGGCAGGAAACTACGAGCAGTACTTC. The chain carries TRBV9 and TRBJ2-7; D not resolved. The V and J ends lost 0 bases and 3 bases respectively, with 10 bases between them. The V gene's germline CDR1 is SGDLS and CDR2 YYNGEE. The CDR3 is 14 residues long.

This clonotype was seen ten or more times. This rearrangement joins TRBV20-1 to TRBJ2-3; 9 nucleotides match TRBD2. Germline trimming cut 5 bases from V and 4 bases from J; bases unmatched to any gene: 10. This CDR3 contains 15 residues. CDR1 DFQATT and CDR2 SNEGSKA come from the germline V gene (reference sequence). CDR3 nucleotides: TGCAGTGCTGAGGGGGCGGGAGGGCCTGCAGATACGCAGTATTTT. This codes for CSAEGAGGPADTQYF.

This clonotype was detected only a few times. This chain joins TRBV6-4 and TRBJ2-3, with TRBD2 identical over 9 bases. V gave up 5 bases and J gave up 2 bases; unmatched junction bases: 8. Looked up from germline, CDR1 is MRHNA and CDR2 is SNTAGT. This CDR3 comprises 16 residues. CDR3 bases: TGTGCCAGCAGTAACAGAGCGGGAGGACCCACAGATACGCAGTATTTT. As protein: CASSNRAGGPTDTQYF.

This clonotype was seen only a few times. The chain links TRBV29-1 to TRBJ2-4; 9 nucleotides match TRBD1. V gave up 0 bases and J gave up 2 bases; unmatched junction bases: 5. This CDR3 has 16 amino acids. Germline CDR1 and CDR2: SQVTM and ANQGSEA. The CDR3 DNA is TGCAGCGTTGAAGACACACAGGGGGCAACCAAAAACATTCAGTACTTC. It yields the protein CSVEDTQGATKNIQYF.

This clonotype was counted a few times. This chain links TRBV9 with TRBJ2-3, with 10 positions matching TRBD2. The CDR3 has 16 amino acids. CDR1 is SGDLS, CDR2 YYNGEE, per germline. V lost 0 bases and J lost 5; bases outside the gene matches: 6. The CDR3 nucleotides read TGTGCCAGCAGCGTAGAGGCTAGCGGGAGTGGAGATACGCAGTATTTT. Amino acid sequence: CASSVEASGSGDTQYF.

V and J are TRBV29-1 and TRBJ1-2, with 7 bases identical to TRBD1. Looked up from germline, CDR1 is SQVTM and CDR2 is ANQGSEA. This CDR3 has 12 amino acids. V dropped 6 bases and J dropped 7; count of bases not matched to a gene: 8. CDR3 sequence reads: CSVETGDLGYTF. In DNA form, the CDR3 reads TGCAGCGTGGAAACAGGGGACCTTGGCTACACCTTC.

By share, this clonotype ranks as medium-sized. The chain carries TRBV20-1 and TRBJ2-7, with TRBD2 matching over 13 bases. The CDR3 has 16 amino acids. Germline V CDR1 and CDR2: DFQATT, SNEGSKA (reference sequence). The ends lost 0 bases at V and 6 bases at J; junction bases unmatched: 8. CDR3 sequence (DNA): TGCAGTGCTAGAGATCCCCTGACTAGCGGGGGGCTCGAGCAGTACTTC. This encodes CSARDPLTSGGLEQYF.

This clonotype was observed many times. This chain links TRBV7-6 with TRBJ2-5; 7 nucleotides align to TRBD2. This CDR3 is 14 amino acids long. The V segment lost 3 bases and the J segment 1 base; nucleotides outside the gene matches: 2. The germline V gene has CDR1 SGHVS and CDR2 FNYEAQ. CDR3 sequence reads: CASSLGGTQETQYF. The CDR3 nucleotides read TGTGCCAGCAGCTTGGGAGGGACCCAAGAGACCCAGTACTTC.